This T cell receptor (beta chain) comes out of a study of OX40 agonist ivuxolimab in advanced cancers. As for the study in general: Anti-PD-1, anti-PD-L1 or anti-CTLA-4 therapy given earlier was allowed, and 40% had some.

Study-wide findings and caveats: Clonal expansion from baseline to week 6 occurred in both CD4+ and CD8+ T cells. Mean expanded clone counts were higher in CD8+ than CD4+ T cells. Among the lowest peripheral clonal expansion occurred in 0.1-3.0 mg/kg partial responders.

Points on this clone: Its cognate antigen is unknown.

The CDR3 is 15 residues long. Trimming removed 0 bases at V and 3 bases at J, with 12 bases between. Germline CDR1 and CDR2: LNHNV and YYDKDF (reference sequence). Assay used: immunoSEQ multiplex PCR; TCRdb lists only in-frame clones, some missing. Here the sample spans fewer than 85,000 clones, more than 90% being singletons. The sequencing used CD4+ or CD8+ T cells sorted from blood, collected in a trial of the OX40 agonist ivuxolimab. V and J are TRBV15 and TRBJ2-7; D is unresolved. The source of this sequence is an adult with an advanced solid tumor such as melanoma, head and neck, liver or kidney cancer. DNA for the CDR3: TGTGCCACCAGCAGAGATCCCCGCTCGCTCTACGAGCAGTACTTC. This translates into CATSRDPRSLYEQYF.